A selection of T cell receptor beta chains follows, all from one sample in a study of response to subunit inactivated influenza vaccine. TCRdb redid the calling of the RT-PCR reads with MiXCR, one entry per CDR3 protein. The sample holds 430,000 or so distinct CDR3 sequences, 10% to 11% seen once. The sample in question was PBMCs from blood, obtained more than 35 days after vaccination. The receptors stem from a man in his fifties or sixties who received an inactivated influenza vaccine. CDR3s include the opening cysteine and the closing phenylalanine or tryptophan. D genes are given only for firm matches. Size values are once, few and many counts, or a class for expanded clones, and some rows have none.

D: TRBD2
V: TRBV7-2
size: -
J: TRBJ2-5
CDR3: CASSLARLAQETQYF
DNA: TGTGCCAGCAGCTTAGCACGACTAGCCCAAGAGACCCAGTACTTC

D: -
V: TRBV4-3
size: few
J: TRBJ1-5
CDR3: CASSQGGGRGQPQHF
DNA: TGCGCCAGCAGCCAAGGGGGAGGGAGAGGTCAGCCCCAGCATTTT

D: -
V: TRBV7-9
size: few
J: TRBJ2-7
CDR3: CASSTGTMPYEQYF
DNA: TGTGCCAGCAGCACCGGGACAATGCCCTACGAGCAGTACTTC

D: -
V: TRBV7-2
size: -
J: TRBJ1-6
CDR3: CASSLGGVTSSPLHF
DNA: TGTGCCAGCAGCTTAGGTGGGGTGACAAGTTCACCCCTCCACTTT

D: -
V: TRBV4-3
size: -
J: TRBJ2-2
CDR3: CASSQSGTNTGELFF
DNA: TGCGCCAGCAGCCAATCGGGGACGAACACCGGGGAGCTGTTTTTT

D: TRBD1
V: TRBV20-1
size: -
J: TRBJ1-4
CDR3: CSAKTGEDEKLFF
DNA: TGCAGTGCCAAGACAGGGGAGGACGAAAAACTGTTTTTT

D: -
V: TRBV7-2
size: few
J: TRBJ1-2
CDR3: CASSDRIGYGYTF
DNA: TGTGCCAGCAGCGACAGGATTGGATATGGCTACACCTTC

D: -
V: TRBV15
size: few
J: TRBJ2-5
CDR3: CATKRGDQETQYF
DNA: TGTGCCACCAAAAGGGGGGACCAAGAGACCCAGTACTTC

D: -
V: TRBV7-8
size: many
J: TRBJ2-7
CDR3: CASSVQQGYEQYF
DNA: TGTGCCAGCAGCGTACAGCAGGGCTACGAGCAGTACTTC

D: TRBD2
V: TRBV29-1
size: few
J: TRBJ2-7
CDR3: CSAISAGGYEQYF
DNA: TGCAGCGCTATCTCTGCGGGGGGGTACGAGCAGTACTTC

D: -
V: TRBV7-8
size: few
J: TRBJ2-5
CDR3: CASSDTGFETQYF
DNA: TGTGCCAGCAGCGACACAGGGTTCGAGACCCAGTACTTC

D: TRBD1
V: TRBV12-3/TRBV12-4
size: many
J: TRBJ2-7
CDR3: CASSSPGQGVYEQYF
DNA: TGTGCCAGCAGTTCGCCGGGACAGGGGGTCTACGAGCAGTACTTC

D: -
V: TRBV15
size: -
J: TRBJ2-2
CDR3: CATSRRDTGELFF
DNA: TGTGCCACCAGCAGAAGGGACACCGGGGAGCTGTTTTTT

D: -
V: TRBV5-1
size: few
J: TRBJ2-1
CDR3: CASSLGPGVYNEQFF
DNA: TGCGCCAGCAGCTTAGGGCCGGGGGTCTACAATGAGCAGTTCTTC

D: TRBD1
V: TRBV24-1
size: few
J: TRBJ2-3
CDR3: CATSKPKGQGEGTDTQYF
DNA: TGTGCCACCAGTAAACCAAAAGGACAGGGTGAGGGCACAGATACGCAGTATTTT

D: -
V: TRBV7-3
size: -
J: TRBJ2-7
CDR3: CASSPPHGSYTSKRFEQYF
DNA: TGTGCCAGCAGCCCTCCACACGGGAGTTATACCAGTAAAAGATTCGAGCAGTACTTC

D: -
V: TRBV7-2
size: -
J: TRBJ1-4
CDR3: CASSWGSQPTNEKLFF
DNA: TGTGCCAGCAGCTGGGGGTCGCAGCCCACTAATGAAAAACTGTTTTTT

D: TRBD1
V: TRBV20-1
size: few
J: TRBJ1-1
CDR3: CSATPGTGSNTEAFF
DNA: TGCAGTGCTACCCCCGGGACAGGATCGAACACTGAAGCTTTCTTT

D: -
V: TRBV20-1
size: -
J: TRBJ1-1
CDR3: CSASLTGSGEAFF
DNA: TGCAGTGCTAGCCTCACAGGGAGTGGTGAAGCTTTCTTT

D: TRBD2
V: TRBV7-2
size: -
J: TRBJ2-5
CDR3: CASSLGFQRGGRGTQYF
DNA: TGTGCCAGCAGCTTAGGTTTCCAGCGGGGGGGCCGGGGGACCCAGTACTTC

D: TRBD2
V: TRBV27
size: -
J: TRBJ2-7
CDR3: CASSFLASGRDEQYF
DNA: TGTGCCAGCAGTTTCCTGGCCAGCGGGAGGGACGAGCAGTACTTC

D: TRBD2
V: TRBV20-1
size: many
J: TRBJ2-3
CDR3: CSALTSGGTDTQYF
DNA: TGCAGTGCTTTGACTAGCGGGGGCACAGATACGCAGTATTTT

D: -
V: TRBV7-9
size: few
J: TRBJ2-1
CDR3: CASSLQGRVYNEQFF
DNA: TGTGCCAGCAGCTTGCAGGGAAGGGTCTACAATGAGCAGTTCTTC

D: TRBD2
V: TRBV5-1
size: many
J: TRBJ2-7
CDR3: CASSYPGLAGVDYEQYF
DNA: TGCGCCAGCAGCTATCCGGGACTAGCGGGAGTTGACTACGAGCAGTACTTC

D: TRBD2
V: TRBV10-3
size: few
J: TRBJ2-1
CDR3: CAISDRSSGNNEQFF
DNA: TGTGCCATCAGTGACAGGTCTAGCGGTAACAATGAGCAGTTCTTC

D: TRBD2
V: TRBV20-1
size: few
J: TRBJ2-2
CDR3: CSANRLAGGPSTGELFF
DNA: TGCAGTGCAAATCGACTAGCGGGGGGGCCGTCCACCGGGGAGCTGTTTTTT

D: TRBD2
V: TRBV4-1
size: few
J: TRBJ2-3
CDR3: CASSQGGTSGGSTDTQYF
DNA: TGCGCCAGCAGCCAAGGGGGGACTAGCGGGGGCAGCACAGATACGCAGTATTTT

D: TRBD1
V: TRBV27
size: many
J: TRBJ2-1
CDR3: CASSAGTGSYNEQFF
DNA: TGTGCCAGCAGCGCCGGGACAGGTTCCTACAATGAGCAGTTCTTC

D: -
V: TRBV6-1
size: few
J: TRBJ1-2
CDR3: CASSEARVGGYTF
DNA: TGTGCCAGCAGTGAAGCGCGGGTTGGAGGCTACACCTTC

D: -
V: TRBV3-1
size: -
J: TRBJ1-2
CDR3: CASSQFERGARGYTF
DNA: TGTGCCAGCAGCCAGTTTGAGAGGGGGGCGCGCGGCTACACCTTC

D: -
V: TRBV7-9
size: few
J: TRBJ2-7
CDR3: CASSIGQYF
DNA: TGTGCCAGCAGTATAGGGCAGTACTTC

D: TRBD1
V: TRBV29-1
size: few
J: TRBJ2-7
CDR3: CSGVGQGVQYF
DNA: TGCAGCGGCGTGGGACAGGGCGTGCAGTACTTC

D: -
V: TRBV7-9
size: few
J: TRBJ2-7
CDR3: CASSLPLETYEQYF
DNA: TGTGCCAGCAGCTTACCGCTTGAAACCTACGAGCAGTACTTC

D: -
V: TRBV2
size: -
J: TRBJ2-3
CDR3: CASRGGRLGADTQYF
DNA: TGTGCCAGCAGGGGGGGACGGCTGGGGGCAGATACGCAGTATTTT

D: -
V: TRBV7-6
size: -
J: TRBJ1-3
CDR3: CASSSASRGTGNTIYF
DNA: TGTGCCAGCAGCTCTGCTAGCCGAGGAACTGGAAACACCATATATTTT